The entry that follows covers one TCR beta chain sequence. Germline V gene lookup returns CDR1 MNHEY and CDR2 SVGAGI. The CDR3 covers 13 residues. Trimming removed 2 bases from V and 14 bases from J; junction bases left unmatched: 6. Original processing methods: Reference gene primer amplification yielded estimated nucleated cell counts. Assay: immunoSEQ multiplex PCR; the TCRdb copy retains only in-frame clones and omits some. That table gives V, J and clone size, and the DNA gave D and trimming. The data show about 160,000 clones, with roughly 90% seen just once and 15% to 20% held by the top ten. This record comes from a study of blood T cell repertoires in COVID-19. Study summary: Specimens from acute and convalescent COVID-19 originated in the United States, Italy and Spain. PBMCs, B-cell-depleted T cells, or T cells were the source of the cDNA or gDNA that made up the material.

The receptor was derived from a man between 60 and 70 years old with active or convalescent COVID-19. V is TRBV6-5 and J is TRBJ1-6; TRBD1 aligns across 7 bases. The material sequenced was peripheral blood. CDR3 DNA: TGTGCCAGCAGTTACACGAACAGGGGATCCCTCCACTTT. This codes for CASSYTNRGSLHF.